These 27 T cell receptor beta chains originate from one sample sequenced in a study of tumour-infiltrating T cells in Burkitt lymphoma. The protocol was immunoSEQ multiplex PCR, while the TCRdb copy is restricted to in-frame clones and leaves out a portion. Here the sample spans around 50,000 clones, approximately 31% being singletons. Material for sequencing was tumor tissue. The source of these receptors is a human donor with Burkitt lymphoma.

This CDR3 is CASSVQGYGYTF. The DNA of the CDR3 is TGTGCCAGCAGCGTTCAGGGGTACGGCTACACCTTC. The J gene is TRBJ1-2, the V gene TRBV21-1; the D segment call TRBD1 is taken from the table without a DNA check. TRBV21-1 is flagged as a pseudogene. The CDR3 runs 12 residues.

This clone was seen at least ten times. The V gene is TRBV10-2, the J gene TRBJ2-7, with a weak D call TRBD1 (5 bases). The CDR3 covers 11 residues. Looked up from germline, CDR1 is WSHSY and CDR2 is SAAADI. The V and J ends lost 8 bases and 6 bases respectively, with 11 bases between them. The CDR3 is CASLRGVEQYF. In DNA, the CDR3 is TGCGCCAGCCTTAGGGGCGTCGAGCAGTACTTC.

V usage is TRBV15 and J usage is TRBJ1-4, with a weak D call TRBD1 (5 bases). V lost 0 bases and J lost 8, with 16 bases in between. This CDR3 has 16 residues. The germline gives CDR1 LNHNV, CDR2 YYDKDF (reference sequence). This CDR3 reads CATSRDWQGRREKLFF. For the CDR3, the DNA is TGTGCCACCAGCAGAGATTGGCAGGGACGAAGGGAAAAACTGTTTTTT.

The rearrangement joins TRBV7-2 to TRBJ2-3; D remains unclear. V was clipped by 1 base and J by 3 bases, with 11 bases between them. Germline CDR1 and CDR2: SGHTA and FQGNSA. This CDR3 has 15 residues. The CDR3 spells CASSLGDGRTDTQYF. Written as DNA, the CDR3 is TGTGCCAGCAGCTTAGGTGACGGCAGGACAGATACGCAGTATTTT.

This clone turned up a few times. V and J are TRBV7-2 and TRBJ2-2; 8 nucleotides agree with TRBD1. Trimming removed 5 bases from V and 6 bases from J; junction bases left unmatched: 14. Germline loops: CDR1 SGHTA, CDR2 FQGNSA. The CDR3 length is 17 residues. CDR3 DNA sequence: TGTGCCAGCAGCCCTAGTCGCGGCAGGGGGCGCGCCGGGGAGCTGTTTTTT. Protein: CASSPSRGRGRAGELFF.

The V call is TRBV6-5, the J call TRBJ2-3; 11 bases are a match to TRBD2. This CDR3 spans 15 amino acids. Germline assignment: CDR1 MNHEY and CDR2 SVGAGI. V was pared by 3 bases and J by 5 bases, with 4 bases of the junction left unmatched. The CDR3 spells CASSYSGGGIDTQYF. The DNA for the CDR3 is TGTGCCAGCAGTTATAGCGGGGGGGGGATAGATACGCAGTATTTT.

The J gene is TRBJ2-7, the V gene TRBV5-6; 9 nucleotides line up with TRBD1. Germline V gene lookup returns CDR1 SGHDT and CDR2 YYEEEE. After removal of 4 bases from V and 3 bases from J, the junction contained 11 bases not matched to a gene. This CDR3 spans 16 amino acids. CDR3 nucleotide sequence: TGTGCCAGCAGCCACTGGACAGGGGCCCCCTTCTACGAGCAGTACTTC. This sequence encodes CASSHWTGAPFYEQYF. Full variable domain (rest looked up from reference TRBV5-6 and TRBJ2-7): DAGVTQSPTHLIKTRGQQVTLRCSPKSGHDTVSWYQQALGQGPQFIFQYYEEEERQRGNFPDRFSGHQFPNYSSELNVNALLLGDSALYLCASSHWTGAPFYEQYFGPGTRLTVT.

The sample holds a few counts of this clone. The gene calls are TRBV5-8 and TRBJ2-5, with D perhaps TRBD1 or TRBD2 (5 bases each). The germline V gene encodes CDR1 SGHTS and CDR2 YDEGEE. The V end was cut by 3 bases, the J end by 5 bases, with 20 bases between. The CDR3 covers 16 residues. The CDR3, as DNA: TGTGCCAGCAGCTCGTCACGGGGCGAGAGAAGCGAGACCCAGTACTTC. Protein sequence: CASSSSRGERSETQYF.

V is TRBV7-6 and J is TRBJ1-1, with D unresolved. Trimming took off 2 bases at V and 1 base at J, with 5 bases between the two ends. The CDR3 extends over 13 amino acids. In germline, CDR1 is SGHVS, CDR2 FNYEAQ. CDR3 DNA sequence: TGTGCCAGCAGCTTAACAAGGAACACTGAAGCTTTCTTT. Translating gives CASSLTRNTEAFF.

The chain employs TRBV4-1 and TRBJ2-3, with 9 bases identical to TRBD2. This CDR3 comprises 15 residues. The germline V gene encodes CDR1 MGHRA and CDR2 YSYEKL. V was clipped by 0 bases and J by 9 bases; unmatched bases: 7. The CDR3 DNA follows: TGCGCCAGCAGCCAAGAAAGAGGGCTAGCGGGAACGCAGTATTTT. Amino acid sequence: CASSQERGLAGTQYF.

This clone was counted only a few times. The chain couples TRBV5-1 to TRBJ2-5, with 7 bases lining up with TRBD2. The V segment lost 4 bases and the J segment 3 bases; nucleotides outside the gene matches: 3. This CDR3 contains 13 residues. Per germline, CDR1 SGHRS and CDR2 YFSETQ. Here the CDR3 reads CASSRGREETQYF. The DNA of the CDR3 is TGCGCCAGCAGCCGGGGGAGGGAAGAGACCCAGTACTTC.

There are a few counts of this clone. This sequence joins TRBV7-8 and TRBJ2-7; D not resolved. The CDR3 length is 17 residues. With 5 bases removed from V and 5 bases from J, the gap between germline ends came to 25 bases. The germline CDR1 and CDR2 sequences are SGHVS and FQNEAQ. The CDR3 region is CASSQSLTGPGPNEQYF. CDR3 nucleotide sequence: TGTGCCAGCAGCCAGAGTTTAACCGGACCGGGCCCTAACGAGCAGTACTTC.

This clone occurred a few times. This chain uses TRBV6-5 with TRBJ2-7; D is ambiguous. The CDR3 is 14 amino acids. V was shortened by 6 bases and J by 0 bases, with 12 bases between the two germline ends. Germline V gene lookup returns CDR1 MNHEY and CDR2 SVGAGI. The CDR3 spells CASSIDSYSYEQYF. CDR3 DNA: TGTGCCAGCAGCATAGACTCGTACTCCTACGAGCAGTACTTC.

This chain uses TRBV30 with TRBJ2-1, with D tentatively TRBD2 (6 bases). The germline gives CDR1 GTSNPN, CDR2 SVGIG (reference sequence). CDR3 length: 15 amino acids. V lost 2 bases, J lost 0 bases, and 11 bases lay in between. The CDR3 region is CAWSRGRSSYNEQFF. CDR3 nucleotide sequence: TGTGCCTGGAGTCGGGGGAGGAGCTCCTACAATGAGCAGTTCTTC. Full variable domain (missing parts from reference TRBV30 and TRBJ2-1): SQTIHQWPATLVQPVGSPLSLECTVEGTSNPNLYWYRQAAGRGLQLLFYSVGIGQISSEVPQNLSASRPQDRQFILSSKKLLLSDSGFYLCAWSRGRSSYNEQFFGPGTRLTVL.

The rearrangement links TRBV4-2 to TRBJ1-2; possibly TRBD1 for D (6 bases). Deletions cut 4 bases from V and 2 bases from J, with 11 bases between. The CDR3 length is 14 residues. Germline V CDR1 and CDR2: LGHNA, YNFKEQ. The CDR3 reads CASSRTDGNYGYTF. As DNA, the CDR3 is TGTGCCAGCAGCCGGACAGACGGCAACTATGGCTACACCTTC.

The V gene is TRBV4-3, the J gene TRBJ1-1, with a tentative D call TRBD1 (5 bases). The CDR3 is made up of 13 amino acids. CDR1 is LGHNA and CDR2 is YSLEER in the germline V gene. The germline V and J ends were trimmed by 5 bases and 3 bases, with 10 bases remaining between them. The CDR3 nucleotides are TGCGCCAGCAGCAGGTTGGGGCACACTGAAGCTTTCTTT. Its translation: CASSRLGHTEAFF.

A few counts support this clone. This chain uses TRBV2 with TRBJ2-7; D remains ambiguous. Germline V gene data show CDR1 as SNHLY and CDR2 as FYNNEI. V gave up 4 bases and J gave up 1 base, with 5 bases separating them. The CDR3 sequence is 12 residues long. This CDR3 reads CASSGGSYEQYF. The CDR3 DNA is TGTGCCAGCAGTGGGGGTTCCTACGAGCAGTACTTC.

The chain is built from TRBV18 and TRBJ1-1; no clear D gene. The V gene's germline CDR1 is KGHSH and CDR2 LQKENI. The CDR3 loop spans 12 amino acids. Trimming removed 2 bases from V and 8 bases from J, with 9 bases in between. The CDR3 sequence: CASSPAGEEAFF. The CDR3 DNA reads TGTGCCAGCTCACCAGCCGGAGAAGAAGCTTTCTTT.

V usage is TRBV4-1 and J usage is TRBJ2-3, with D perhaps matching TRBD2 (10 bases). This CDR3 region has 21 residues. V lost 3 bases to trimming and J lost 1 base, with 29 bases between them. Germline assignment: CDR1 MGHRA and CDR2 YSYEKL. The CDR3 spells CASSQLIGQGIAGGGTDTQYF. CDR3 coding DNA: TGCGCCAGCAGCCAGCTAATCGGACAGGGGATAGCGGGGGGAGGCACAGATACGCAGTATTTT.

This clone was counted a few times. The chain carries TRBV2 and TRBJ1-2; D unresolved. CDR3 size: 12 residues. Deletions cut 2 bases from V and 7 bases from J, with 8 bases between. Germline loops: CDR1 SNHLY, CDR2 FYNNEI. This CDR3 reads CASSESGSGYTF. In nucleotides, the CDR3 is TGTGCCAGCAGTGAAAGCGGGAGTGGCTACACCTTC.

The chain uses TRBV5-1 and TRBJ2-3; TRBD2 matches 9 bases. The CDR3 is 15 amino acids. Germline trimming cut 4 bases from V and 2 bases from J; bases unmatched to any gene: 5. Germline assignment: CDR1 SGHRS and CDR2 YFSETQ. The CDR3 region has the DNA TGCGCCAGCAGCGGGTCTAGCGGGATCACAGATACGCAGTATTTT. It specifies CASSGSSGITDTQYF.

V and J are TRBV18 and TRBJ2-7, with TRBD1 matching 8 bases. Per germline, CDR1 KGHSH and CDR2 LQKENI. The CDR3 totals 18 residues. J was trimmed by 5 bases and V by 1 base; bases with no gene match: 16. The chain's CDR3 is CASSPRRRLRDRIDEQYF. The CDR3 bases are TGTGCCAGCTCACCACGACGAAGACTCAGGGACAGGATCGACGAGCAGTACTTC.

V gene TRBV11-2 combines with J gene TRBJ1-2; TRBD1 matches 7 bases. The CDR3 is 13 amino acids. J was trimmed by 8 bases and V by 5 bases; bases with no gene match: 8. Germline V CDR1 and CDR2: SGHAT, FQNNGV. The CDR3 region has the DNA TGTGCCAGCAGCCCTGACACAGGGGACGGCTACACCTTC. Translated, it gives CASSPDTGDGYTF.

V is TRBV6-6 and J is TRBJ1-6, with TRBD1 as a possible D gene (6 bases). The CDR3 runs 14 residues. Germline CDR1 is MNHNY and CDR2 is SVGAGI (reference sequence). The V and J ends lost 7 bases and 4 bases respectively, with 11 bases between them. CDR3 amino acids: CASTWDIYNSPLHF. CDR3 in DNA: TGTGCCAGCACATGGGACATTTATAATTCACCCCTCCACTTT.

This rearrangement joins TRBV9 to TRBJ1-2; the match to TRBD1 covers 8 bases. The germline CDR1 and CDR2 sequences are SGDLS and YYNGEE. The CDR3 loop spans 16 amino acids. After removal of 5 bases from V and 3 bases from J, the junction contained 12 bases not matched to a gene. CDR3 in DNA: TGTGCCAGCAGTCGTCAGGGGCAGGGGGCTGACTATGGCTACACCTTC. This codes for CASSRQGQGADYGYTF. Supplemented by reference TRBV9 and TRBJ1-2, the full variable domain reads DSGVTQTPKHLITATGQRVTLRCSPRSGDLSVYWYQQSLDQGLQFLIQYYNGEERAKGNILERFSAQQFPDLHSELNLSSLELGDSALYFCASSRQGQGADYGYTFGSGTRLTVV.

The chain combines TRBV4-3 with TRBJ2-1; D gene ambiguous. V was trimmed by 4 bases and J by 7 bases, leaving 11 bases between them. From germline, CDR1 is LGHNA and CDR2 YSLEER. The CDR3 is 13 residues long. Here the CDR3 DNA reads TGCGCCAGCAGCCCAGTCCGGCGAAATGAGCAGTTCTTC. This sequence encodes CASSPVRRNEQFF.

V gene TRBV2 combines with J gene TRBJ2-5, with 8 bases aligning to TRBD2. Germline V gene lookup returns CDR1 SNHLY and CDR2 FYNNEI. The CDR3 runs 15 residues. Trimming took 8 bases from V and 2 from J; bases not matched to a gene: 10. CDR3 sequence (DNA): TGTGCCAGCTTCAGCGGGGGCCCATTACAAGAGACCCAGTACTTC. It translates to CASFSGGPLQETQYF.